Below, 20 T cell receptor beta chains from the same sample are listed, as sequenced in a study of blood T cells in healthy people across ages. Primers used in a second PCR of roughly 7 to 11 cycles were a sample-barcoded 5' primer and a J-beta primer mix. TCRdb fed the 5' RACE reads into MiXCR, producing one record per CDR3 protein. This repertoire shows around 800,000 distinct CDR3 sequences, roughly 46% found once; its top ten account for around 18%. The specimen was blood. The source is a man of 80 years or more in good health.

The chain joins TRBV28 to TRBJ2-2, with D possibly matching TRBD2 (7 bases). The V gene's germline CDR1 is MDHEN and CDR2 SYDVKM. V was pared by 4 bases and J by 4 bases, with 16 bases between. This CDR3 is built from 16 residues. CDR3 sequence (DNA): TGTGCCAGCAGTTACCTAGGGGGAGGGCTCACCGGGGAGCTGTTTTTT. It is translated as CASSYLGGGLTGELFF.

This CDR3 is CASSGLAGGPYQETQYF. CDR3 nucleotide sequence: TGTGCCAGCAGTGGTCTAGCGGGAGGCCCGTACCAAGAGACCCAGTACTTC. The chain recombines TRBV2 with TRBJ2-5, with 11 positions matching TRBD2. This CDR3 is 17 amino acids long. The junction had 7 bases not matched to a gene; V was cut back by 4 bases and J by 0 bases. The germline V gene encodes CDR1 SNHLY and CDR2 FYNNEI. The whole variable domain, filled in from reference TRBV2 and TRBJ2-5, reads EPEVTQTPSHQVTQMGQEVILRCVPISNHLYFYWYRQILGQKVEFLVSFYNNEISEKSEIFDDQFSVERPDGSNFTLKIRSTKLEDSAMYFCASSGLAGGPYQETQYFGPGTRLLVL.

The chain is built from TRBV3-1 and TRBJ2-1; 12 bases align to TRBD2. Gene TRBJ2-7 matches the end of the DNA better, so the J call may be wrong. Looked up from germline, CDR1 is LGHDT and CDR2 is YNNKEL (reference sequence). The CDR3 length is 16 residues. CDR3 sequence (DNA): TGTGCCAGCAGCCAACGGACTAGCGGGACCTACAATGAGCAGTACTTC. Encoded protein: CASSQRTSGTYNEQYF.

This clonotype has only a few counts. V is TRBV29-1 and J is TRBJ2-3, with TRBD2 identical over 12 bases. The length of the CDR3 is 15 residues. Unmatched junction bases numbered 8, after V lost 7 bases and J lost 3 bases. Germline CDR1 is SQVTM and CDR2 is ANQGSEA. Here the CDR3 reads CSARTSGIRTDTQYF. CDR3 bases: TGCAGCGCACGGACTAGCGGGATAAGAACAGATACGCAGTATTTT.

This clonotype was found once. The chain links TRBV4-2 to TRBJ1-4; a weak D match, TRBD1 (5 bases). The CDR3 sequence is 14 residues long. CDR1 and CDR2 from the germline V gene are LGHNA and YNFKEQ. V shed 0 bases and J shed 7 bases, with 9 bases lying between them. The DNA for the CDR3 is TGTGCCAGCAGCCAAGACGGGGGAAGTGAAAAACTGTTTTTT. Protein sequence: CASSQDGGSEKLFF.

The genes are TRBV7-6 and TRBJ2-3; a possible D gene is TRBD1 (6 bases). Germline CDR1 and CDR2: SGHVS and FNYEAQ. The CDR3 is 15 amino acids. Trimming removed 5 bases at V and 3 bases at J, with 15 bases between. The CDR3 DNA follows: TGTGCCAGCAGCGAACAGGGTATACTTACAGATACGCAGTATTTT. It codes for CASSEQGILTDTQYF.

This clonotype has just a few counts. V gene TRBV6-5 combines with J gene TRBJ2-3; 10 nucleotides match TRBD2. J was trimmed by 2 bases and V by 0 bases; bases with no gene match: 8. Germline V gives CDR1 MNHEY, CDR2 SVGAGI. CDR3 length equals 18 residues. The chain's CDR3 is CASSYSTRTSGFTDTQYF. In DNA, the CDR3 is TGTGCCAGCAGTTACTCGACCCGGACTAGCGGATTCACAGATACGCAGTATTTT.

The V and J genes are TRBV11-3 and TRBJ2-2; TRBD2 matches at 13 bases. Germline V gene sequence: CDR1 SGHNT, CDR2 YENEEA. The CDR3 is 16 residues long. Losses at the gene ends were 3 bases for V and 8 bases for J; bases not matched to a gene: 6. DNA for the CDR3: TGTGCCAGCAGCTTTGGACTAGCGGGAGTCATTGGGGAGCTGTTTTTT. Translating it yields CASSFGLAGVIGELFF.

As DNA, the CDR3 is TGTGCCATCAGTGAGAACAGGCAGCACCCCTACAATGAGCAGTTCTTC. It codes for CAISENRQHPYNEQFF. This chain links TRBV10-3 with TRBJ2-1; the D gene is possibly TRBD1 (5 bases). CDR1 and CDR2 from the germline V gene are ENHRY and SYGVKD. This CDR3 spans 16 amino acids. V was shortened by 2 bases and J by 2 bases, with 13 bases between the two germline ends.

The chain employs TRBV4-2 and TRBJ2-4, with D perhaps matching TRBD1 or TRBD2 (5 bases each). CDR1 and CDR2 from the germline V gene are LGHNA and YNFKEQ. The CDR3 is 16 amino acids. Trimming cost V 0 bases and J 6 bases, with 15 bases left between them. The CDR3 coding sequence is TGTGCCAGCAGCCAAGAGTCAGGGACGACGGGAAACATTCAGTACTTC. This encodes CASSQESGTTGNIQYF.

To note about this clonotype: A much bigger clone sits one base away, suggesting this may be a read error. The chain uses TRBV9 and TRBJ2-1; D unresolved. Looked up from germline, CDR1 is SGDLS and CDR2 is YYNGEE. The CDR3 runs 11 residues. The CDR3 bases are TGTGCCAGCAGCGTAGGCAATGGGCAGTTCTTC. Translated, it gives CASSVGNGQFF.

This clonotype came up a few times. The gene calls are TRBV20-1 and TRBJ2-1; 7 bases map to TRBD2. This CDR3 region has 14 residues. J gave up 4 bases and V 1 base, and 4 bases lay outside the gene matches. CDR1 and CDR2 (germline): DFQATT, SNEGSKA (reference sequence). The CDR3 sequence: CSARVTSIYNEQFF. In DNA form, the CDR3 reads TGCAGTGCTAGAGTGACTAGCATATACAATGAGCAGTTCTTC.

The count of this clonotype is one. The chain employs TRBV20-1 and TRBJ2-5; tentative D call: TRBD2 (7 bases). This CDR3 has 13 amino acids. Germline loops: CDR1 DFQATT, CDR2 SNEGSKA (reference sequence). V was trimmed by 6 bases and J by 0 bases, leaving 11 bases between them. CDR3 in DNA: TGCAGTGCCCCGGGGGGCAACCAAGAGACCCAGTACTTC. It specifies CSAPGGNQETQYF.

The CDR3 region has the DNA TGCGCCAGCAGCCTGATAGCGTGGAAGCAGTACTTC. Translated: CASSLIAWKQYF. This chain joins TRBV5-1 and TRBJ2-5, with D perhaps TRBD2 (5 bases). Germline-derived CDR1 and CDR2 are SGHRS and YFSETQ. The V end was cut by 4 bases, the J end by 11 bases, with 15 bases between. The CDR3 runs to 12 residues.

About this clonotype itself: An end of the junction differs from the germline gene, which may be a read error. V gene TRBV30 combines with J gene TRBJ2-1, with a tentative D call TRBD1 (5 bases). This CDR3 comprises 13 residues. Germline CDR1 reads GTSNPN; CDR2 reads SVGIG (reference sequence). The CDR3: CAWSVTGHNGQFF. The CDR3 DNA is TGTGCCTGGAGTGTAACTGGACACAATGGGCAGTTCTTC.

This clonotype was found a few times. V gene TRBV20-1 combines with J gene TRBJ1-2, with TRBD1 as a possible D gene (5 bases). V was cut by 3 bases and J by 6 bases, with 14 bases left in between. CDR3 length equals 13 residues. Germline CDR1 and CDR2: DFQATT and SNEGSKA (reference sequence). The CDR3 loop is CSARSLGGNGYTF. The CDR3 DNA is TGCAGTGCTAGGTCCCTCGGGGGGAATGGCTACACCTTC.

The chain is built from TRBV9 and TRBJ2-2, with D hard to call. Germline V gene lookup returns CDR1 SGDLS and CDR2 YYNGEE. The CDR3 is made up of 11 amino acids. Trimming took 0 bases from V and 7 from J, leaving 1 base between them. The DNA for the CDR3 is TGTGCCAGCAGCGTAGACGGGGAGCTGTTTTTT. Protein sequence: CASSVDGELFF.

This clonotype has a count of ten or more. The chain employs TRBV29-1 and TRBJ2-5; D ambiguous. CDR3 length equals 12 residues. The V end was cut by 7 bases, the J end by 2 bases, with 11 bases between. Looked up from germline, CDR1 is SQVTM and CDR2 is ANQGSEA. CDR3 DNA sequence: TGCAGCGGAAGGACGGATCAAGAGACCCAGTACTTC. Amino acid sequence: CSGRTDQETQYF.

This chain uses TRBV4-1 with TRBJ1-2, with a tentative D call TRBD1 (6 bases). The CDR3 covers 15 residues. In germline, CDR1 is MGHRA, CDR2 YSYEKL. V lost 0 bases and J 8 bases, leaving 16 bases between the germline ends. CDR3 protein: CASSQEGGTSEGYTF. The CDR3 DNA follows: TGCGCCAGCAGCCAAGAAGGGGGTACTTCCGAAGGCTACACCTTC.

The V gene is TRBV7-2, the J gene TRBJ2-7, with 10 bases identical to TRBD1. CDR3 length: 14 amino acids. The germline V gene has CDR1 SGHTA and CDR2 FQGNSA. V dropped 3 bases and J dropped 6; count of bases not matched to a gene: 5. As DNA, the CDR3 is TGTGCCAGCAGCTTCCCGGGACAGGGGTTCGAGCAGTACTTC. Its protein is CASSFPGQGFEQYF.